These T cell receptor beta chains were read from a single sample in a study of blood T cell repertoires in COVID-19. Libraries were prepared by immunoSEQ multiplex PCR; TCRdb keeps only in-frame clonotypes and omits some of them. The table records 97,000 or so clones, 80% to 95% of them present only once. Sequenced material: peripheral blood. The receptor set was obtained from a woman in her 50s with COVID-19, enrolled during active disease. CDR3s include the opening cysteine and the closing phenylalanine or tryptophan. Fields, in order: V gene, clone size, D gene, J gene, CDR3 DNA, CDR3 protein. D genes are given only for firm matches. Clone size appears in some rows only: once, few, many, or a class for an expanded clone.

TRBV5-1	once	TRBD1	TRBJ1-1	TGCGCCAGCAGCACCGACAGGGGAACTGAAGCTTTCTTT	CASSTDRGTEAFF
TRBV11-2	-	-	TRBJ2-7	TGTGCCAGCAGCTTCAAAGGGGGGGAGTACGAGCAGTACTTC	CASSFKGGEYEQYF
TRBV6-5	-	-	TRBJ1-2	TGTGCCGGCTCAACAGGGATCAGTTATGGCTACACCTTC	CAGSTGISYGYTF
TRBV19	-	-	TRBJ1-5	TGTGCCAGTAGTATGCGGGCCGGGGGGGATTATCAGCCCCAGCATTTT	CASSMRAGGDYQPQHF
TRBV6-6	-	TRBD2	TRBJ2-6	TGTGCCAGCAGTCTGACTAGCGGGGGGCCCTCTGGGGCCAACGTCCTGACTTTC	CASSLTSGGPSGANVLTF
TRBV3-1/TRBV3-2	-	-	TRBJ1-1	TGTGCCAGCAGCCTAGCCGGGACAGAAGCTTTCTTT	CASSLAGTEAFF
TRBV9	-	-	TRBJ1-5	TGTGCCAGCAGCCCCACCGCCAGACACAATCAGCCCCAGCATTTT	CASSPTARHNQPQHF
TRBV7-2	few	-	TRBJ1-5	TGTGCCAGCAGCTTAGGACTCCCCAATCAGCCCCAGCATTTT	CASSLGLPNQPQHF
TRBV30	-	-	TRBJ1-1	TGTGCCTGGAGTGTAGGGGAGGCCATGAACACTGAAGCTTTCTTT	CAWSVGEAMNTEAFF
TRBV9	once	TRBD2	TRBJ2-1	TGTGCCAGCAGCGTAGGCGGTAGCGGGAATGATGAGCAGTTCTTC	CASSVGGSGNDEQFF
TRBV7-8	-	TRBD1	TRBJ1-6	TGTGCCAGCAGCCTAGGGACAGGGAATTCACCCCTCCACTTT	CASSLGTGNSPLHF
TRBV19	-	TRBD1	TRBJ1-5	TGTGCCAGTAGTAAGGACAGGGGGCGGCCGAGGAGCAATCAGCCCCAGCATTTT	CASSKDRGRPRSNQPQHF
TRBV9	-	TRBD2	TRBJ2-1	TGTGCCAGCAGCGCAGGGGGGACTAGCGGGGTGAATGAGCAGTTCTTC	CASSAGGTSGVNEQFF
TRBV19	-	-	TRBJ2-7	TGTGCCAGTAGTCCCCGCCGAGGCGAGCAGTACTTC	CASSPRRGEQYF
TRBV19	-	TRBD1	TRBJ1-1	TGTGCCAGTAGTCCTAGACAGGGGAACACTGAAGCTTTCTTT	CASSPRQGNTEAFF
TRBV5-1	once	-	TRBJ1-2	TGCGCCAGCAGCCCCGGACCCACCCGAAGACTACCGTATGGCTACACCTTC	CASSPGPTRRLPYGYTF
TRBV2	-	TRBD2	TRBJ2-3	TGTGCCAGCAGTCGCTCCGTACTAGCGGGGGTAGCAGATACGCAGTATTTT	CASSRSVLAGVADTQYF
TRBV2	-	-	TRBJ1-3	TGTGCCAGCAGTGAGAGGGAGGGAAACTCTGGAAACACCATATATTTT	CASSEREGNSGNTIYF
TRBV19	-	TRBD1	TRBJ1-6	TGTGCCAGTAGTGCCCCGGGACAGGGAAACTCACCCCTCCACTTT	CASSAPGQGNSPLHF
TRBV19	-	-	TRBJ1-5	TGTGCCAGTAGTATGAGAGTGTATCAGCCCCAGCATTTT	CASSMRVYQPQHF
TRBV6-5	-	TRBD2	TRBJ2-1	TGTGCCAGCAGACTAGCGGGGGGATCCTACAATGAGCAGTTCTTC	CASRLAGGSYNEQFF
TRBV7-2	few	-	TRBJ1-4	TGTGCCAGCAGTTCCGACGGAGCTTTTAATGAAAAACTGTTTTTT	CASSSDGAFNEKLFF
TRBV5-4	once	TRBD2	TRBJ2-1	TGTGCCAGCAGCTTCGGACTAGCGGGGAGCTACAATGAGCAGTTCTTC	CASSFGLAGSYNEQFF
TRBV20-1	-	-	TRBJ1-4	TGCAGTGCTAGAACAGGTGAAAAACTGTTTTTT	CSARTGEKLFF
TRBV7-2	-	-	TRBJ1-2	TGTGCCAGCAGCTCACCGCCCGGGCAGGGTAATGGCTACACCTTC	CASSSPPGQGNGYTF
TRBV19	-	-	TRBJ2-6	TGTGCCAGTACCCCCGCGGCGAGGCTCCTTAGCCCTGGGGCCAACGTCCTGACTTTC	CASTPAARLLSPGANVLTF
TRBV7-2	once	-	TRBJ1-2	TGTGCCAGCAGCTTAGGATCTACGAACTATGGCTACACCTTC	CASSLGSTNYGYTF
TRBV7-9	-	-	TRBJ2-1	TGTGCCAGCAGTATGGCCACCTACAATGAGCAGTTCTTC	CASSMATYNEQFF
TRBV19	-	TRBD1	TRBJ1-2	TGTGCCAGTAGGTCAGGGGGAAGCTATGGCTACACCTTC	CASRSGGSYGYTF
TRBV10-3	-	TRBD1	TRBJ1-2	TGTGCCTCCACCCGGGACAGGGTGGACAACTATGGCTACACCTTC	CASTRDRVDNYGYTF
TRBV7-2	-	TRBD2	TRBJ2-7	TGTGCCAGCAGCGGGGGGGTGACGGGACCCAGCTCCTACGAGCAGTACTTC	CASSGGVTGPSSYEQYF
TRBV12-3/TRBV12-4	-	-	TRBJ1-4	TGTGCCAGCAGTTTAGACGGAGCTGAAAAACTGTTTTTT	CASSLDGAEKLFF
TRBV10-3	once	-	TRBJ1-2	TGTGCCATCAGTGAGTCGTTTGACTCACGATATGGCTACACCTTC	CAISESFDSRYGYTF
TRBV27	-	-	TRBJ2-7	TGTGCCAGCAGTTACTACTACGAGCAGTACTTC	CASSYYYEQYF